This is a list of T cell receptor beta chains from one sample in a study of blood T cell repertoires in COVID-19. Produced via immunoSEQ multiplex PCR; TCRdb's table is partial and in-frame only. The sample includes some 260,000 clones, over 75% seen only once; the top ten take 0.7%. The sequenced sample was peripheral blood. These receptors originate from a human donor in a cohort sampled during active COVID-19. The CDR3 runs from the conserved cysteine through the conserved F or W. The D gene is left open where the match is weak. The listing skips clone size in some rows; elsewhere it reads once, few, many or a size class.

size	V	D	J	CDR3	DNA
.	TRBV19	TRBD2	TRBJ2-1	CASSTGTSSYNEQFF	TGTGCCAGTAGCACCGGGACTAGCTCCTACAATGAGCAGTTCTTC
.	TRBV5-1	TRBD1	TRBJ1-4	CASSLGQGEKLFF	TGCGCCAGCAGCTTGGGACAGGGTGAAAAACTGTTTTTT
.	TRBV19	TRBD2	TRBJ2-7	CASSIWTSYEQYF	TGTGCCAGTAGTATATGGACTAGTTACGAGCAGTACTTC
.	TRBV27	TRBD1	TRBJ2-7	CASQGQPSYEQYF	TGTGCCAGTCAGGGACAGCCCTCCTACGAGCAGTACTTC
.	TRBV6-2/TRBV6-3	.	TRBJ2-7	CASSYSTTNEQYF	TGTGCCAGCAGTTACTCGACTACTAACGAGCAGTACTTC
.	TRBV10-3	TRBD1	TRBJ1-2	CAISGQGFYTF	TGTGCCATCAGCGGACAGGGTTTTTACACCTTC
.	TRBV9	TRBD2	TRBJ2-7	CASSVGSSGSYEQYF	TGTGCCAGCAGCGTAGGTTCCAGCGGGAGCTACGAGCAGTACTTC
.	TRBV15	.	TRBJ2-7	CATATGKSSYEQYF	TGTGCCACAGCAACAGGGAAAAGCTCCTACGAGCAGTACTTC
.	TRBV27	TRBD1	TRBJ1-6	CASRQGGYNSPLHF	TGTGCCAGCAGACAGGGGGGCTATAATTCACCCCTCCACTTT
.	TRBV9	.	TRBJ1-1	CASSVVSGVTTEAFF	TGTGCCAGCAGCGTAGTCTCTGGAGTTACCACTGAAGCTTTCTTT
.	TRBV19	.	TRBJ1-1	CASTRQTAAEAFF	TGTGCCAGTACTCGCCAGACTGCCGCTGAAGCTTTCTTT
.	TRBV27	.	TRBJ1-6	CASSYPPGINSPLHF	TGTGCCAGCAGTTATCCCCCAGGGATAAATTCACCCCTCCACTTT
.	TRBV19	.	TRBJ2-5	CASSIKETQYF	TGTGCCAGTAGTATCAAAGAGACCCAGTACTTC
few	TRBV13	.	TRBJ1-1	CASSSRLDTEAFF	TGTGCCAGCAGCTCCCGACTGGACACTGAAGCTTTCTTT
.	TRBV19	TRBD1	TRBJ2-7	CASSGRDSSAYEQYF	TGTGCCAGTAGTGGCCGGGACAGCTCGGCCTACGAGCAGTACTTC
.	TRBV3-1/TRBV3-2	TRBD1	TRBJ1-2	CASSQGQGGGYTF	TGTGCCAGCAGCCAAGGACAGGGGGGTGGCTACACCTTC
.	TRBV28	.	TRBJ1-2	CASLLLQGNYGYTF	TGTGCCAGCCTCCTCTTACAGGGAAACTATGGCTACACCTTC
.	TRBV7-9	.	TRBJ2-3	CASSLSGRPTDTQYF	TGTGCCAGCAGCTTAAGTGGGAGGCCCACAGATACGCAGTATTTT
.	TRBV20-1	.	TRBJ1-5	CSAGSDQPQHF	TGCAGTGCCGGGTCCGATCAGCCCCAGCATTTT
once	TRBV5-4	.	TRBJ1-1	CASSFPDTNTEAFF	TGTGCCAGCAGCTTTCCAGACACGAACACTGAAGCTTTCTTT
.	TRBV4-2	.	TRBJ2-6	CASSQDQGLNSGANVLTF	TGTGCCAGCAGCCAAGATCAGGGGCTAAACTCTGGGGCCAACGTCCTGACTTTC
few	TRBV19	TRBD1	TRBJ2-7	CASNAQGAYEQYF	TGTGCCAGTAACGCACAGGGGGCCTACGAGCAGTACTTC
.	TRBV12-3/TRBV12-4	TRBD1	TRBJ1-1	CASGTGATEAFF	TGTGCCAGCGGGACAGGGGCCACTGAAGCTTTCTTT
.	TRBV4-3	TRBD2	TRBJ2-1	CASSHFTSGGSYNEQFF	TGCGCCAGCAGCCACTTCACTAGCGGGGGCTCCTACAATGAGCAGTTCTTC
.	TRBV28	.	TRBJ2-7	CASSLTTQETAHYEQYF	TGTGCCAGCAGTTTAACCACCCAGGAGACAGCTCACTACGAGCAGTACTTC
.	TRBV6-5	.	TRBJ1-4	CASSYLPGAEKLFF	TGTGCCAGCAGTTATCTCCCCGGTGCTGAAAAACTGTTTTTT
.	TRBV27	.	TRBJ1-1	CASSITGNTEAFF	TGTGCCAGCAGCATCACAGGGAATACTGAAGCTTTCTTT
few	TRBV9	TRBD1	TRBJ1-5	CASRERQGPQHF	TGTGCCAGCAGAGAGCGACAGGGGCCCCAGCATTTT
.	TRBV5-1	.	TRBJ1-4	CASSSITGLNNEKLFF	TGCGCCAGCAGCTCCATAACCGGACTTAATAATGAAAAACTGTTTTTT
.	TRBV20-1	.	TRBJ2-3	CSEGATDTQYF	TGCAGTGAAGGAGCAACAGATACGCAGTATTTT
few	TRBV19	.	TRBJ2-1	CASSAGGQSYNEQFF	TGTGCCAGTAGCGCCGGCGGGCAATCCTACAATGAGCAGTTCTTC
.	TRBV20-1	.	TRBJ2-5	CSARGVETQYF	TGCAGTGCTAGAGGAGTGGAGACCCAGTACTTC
.	TRBV6-5	.	TRBJ2-1	CASSILAGVYNEQFF	TGTGCCAGCAGTATCCTTGCGGGCGTCTACAATGAGCAGTTCTTC
.	TRBV4-3	.	TRBJ2-7	CASSQETSSYEQYF	TGCGCCAGCAGCCAAGAGACTAGCTCCTACGAGCAGTACTTC
.	TRBV7-8	TRBD1	TRBJ1-1	CASSLMDRVDTEAFF	TGTGCCAGCAGCTTGATGGACAGGGTGGACACTGAAGCTTTCTTT
.	TRBV27	.	TRBJ2-1	CASSRDSIEQFF	TGTGCCAGCAGTAGGGACTCTATTGAGCAGTTCTTC
.	TRBV7-2	TRBD1	TRBJ1-1	CASSFFPRGMNTEAFF	TGTGCCAGCAGCTTCTTCCCCAGGGGGATGAACACTGAAGCTTTCTTT
.	TRBV9	TRBD2	TRBJ2-5	CASSVGLAGVAETQYF	TGTGCCAGCAGCGTAGGACTAGCGGGAGTCGCTGAGACCCAGTACTTC
.	TRBV19	.	TRBJ2-7	CASSIGLAFIYEQYF	TGTGCCAGTAGTATTGGGCTAGCGTTCATCTACGAGCAGTACTTC
.	TRBV6-5	.	TRBJ2-7	CASSLTGYEQYF	TGTGCCAGCAGTCTTACAGGGTACGAGCAGTACTTC